This T cell receptor (beta chain) was sequenced in a study of T cell responses to AZD1222 COVID-19 vaccine. Findings and limits, study-wide: Clonal diversity was possibly underestimated, and the donors were mostly white British, with more females.

Regarding this clone: Its antigen remains unidentified.

Profiling relied on immunoSEQ multiplex PCR, and the TCRdb table lists in-frame clones only, not all of them. This sample has 100,000 to 150,000 clones; 80% to 95% occur once, and the top ten carry about 1.1%. Recipients boosted at about 4 weeks or about 12 weeks are pooled. V lost 4 bases, J lost 4 bases, and 7 bases stayed unmatched. Per the germline V gene, CDR1 is SGHKS and CDR2 is YYEKEE (reference sequence). The CDR3 sequence is 14 residues long. This sequence originates from an adult who received the AZD1222 COVID-19 vaccine. Specimen: peripheral blood, collected 28 days after the second AZD1222 dose. This rearrangement joins TRBV5-5 to TRBJ2-5; 7 bases are shared with TRBD1. The CDR3 DNA is TGTGCCAGCAGCCTACCGACAGGGCCAGAGACCCAGTACTTC. Translated: CASSLPTGPETQYF.